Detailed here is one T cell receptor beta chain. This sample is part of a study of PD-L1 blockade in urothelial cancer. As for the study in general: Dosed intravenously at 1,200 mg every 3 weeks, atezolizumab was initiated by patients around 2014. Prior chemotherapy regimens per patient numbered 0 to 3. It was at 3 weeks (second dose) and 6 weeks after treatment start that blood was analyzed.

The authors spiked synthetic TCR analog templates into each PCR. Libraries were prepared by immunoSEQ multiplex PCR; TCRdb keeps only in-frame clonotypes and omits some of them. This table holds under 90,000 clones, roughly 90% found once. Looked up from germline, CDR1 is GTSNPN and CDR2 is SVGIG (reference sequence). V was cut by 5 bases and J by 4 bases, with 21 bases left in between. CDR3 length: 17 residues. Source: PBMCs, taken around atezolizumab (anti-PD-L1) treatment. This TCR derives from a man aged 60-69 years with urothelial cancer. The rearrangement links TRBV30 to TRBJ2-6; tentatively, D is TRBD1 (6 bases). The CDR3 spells CAWESRLGASGANVLTF. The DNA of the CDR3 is TGTGCCTGGGAATCCCGTTTGGGGGCTTCCGGGGCCAACGTCCTGACTTTC.